The rows below give T cell receptor beta chains drawn from one sample of a study of T cells after yellow fever vaccination. TCRdb processed the 5' RACE reads anew with MiXCR; each CDR3 protein has one entry. The sample shows under 200,000 distinct CDR3 sequences, around 10% of them seen only once. The sequencing used CD8+ T cells sorted from PBMCs, collected 15 days after the yellow fever booster vaccination. These TCRs come from a man younger than 35 who received the YFV17D yellow fever vaccine. Each CDR3 is given with its conserved first and last residue. Fields, in order: D gene, V gene, clone size, J gene, CDR3 DNA, CDR3 protein. A D gene is named only where the DNA matches it firmly. A row's size may be missing; if present it is once, few, many or a size class.

D gene: .
V gene: TRBV7-2
clone size: many
J gene: TRBJ2-5
CDR3 DNA: TGTGCCAGCAGCTTAGAATTCCCCGGGGCAGTAGCATTGACCCAGTACTTC
CDR3 protein: CASSLEFPGAVALTQYF

D gene: .
V gene: TRBV12-3/TRBV12-4
clone size: few
J gene: TRBJ2-4
CDR3 DNA: TGTGCCAGCAGCTCCAAACCAGCCCCGCTTGGCATTCAGTACTTC
CDR3 protein: CASSSKPAPLGIQYF

D gene: .
V gene: TRBV28
clone size: .
J gene: TRBJ2-1
CDR3 DNA: TGTGCCAGCAGTGAGGGACTTTCTCTTGAGCAGTTCTTC
CDR3 protein: CASSEGLSLEQFF

D gene: TRBD2
V gene: TRBV13
clone size: .
J gene: TRBJ2-1
CDR3 DNA: TGTGCCAGCAGCTTAGAGGCACTAGCGGGGGATGAGCAGTTCTTC
CDR3 protein: CASSLEALAGDEQFF

D gene: .
V gene: TRBV7-6
clone size: few
J gene: TRBJ1-1
CDR3 DNA: TGTGCCAGCAGCTTAGTGGTCGGGGGGCGGGCTGAAGCTTTCTTT
CDR3 protein: CASSLVVGGRAEAFF

D gene: .
V gene: TRBV15
clone size: .
J gene: TRBJ1-2
CDR3 DNA: TGTGCCACCAGCACCTCCGAGAAGGGGCAGAGGGGAGGCTACACCTTC
CDR3 protein: CATSTSEKGQRGGYTF

D gene: .
V gene: TRBV10-2
clone size: .
J gene: TRBJ2-2
CDR3 DNA: TGCGCCAGCAGTGAGATGGGGGACGCGAACACCGGGGAGCTGTTTTTT
CDR3 protein: CASSEMGDANTGELFF

D gene: .
V gene: TRBV6-2/TRBV6-3
clone size: .
J gene: TRBJ2-3
CDR3 DNA: TGTGCCAGCAGTTTACTGACTAGAATGGGCACAGATACGCAGTATTTT
CDR3 protein: CASSLLTRMGTDTQYF

D gene: .
V gene: TRBV6-1
clone size: many
J gene: TRBJ2-5
CDR3 DNA: TGTGCCAGCAGTTTCTCCTGGGCCCAGTACTTC
CDR3 protein: CASSFSWAQYF

D gene: .
V gene: TRBV11-2
clone size: .
J gene: TRBJ2-3
CDR3 DNA: TGTGCCAGCAGCTTAGAACGGCCGAGCACAGATACGCAGTATTTT
CDR3 protein: CASSLERPSTDTQYF

D gene: .
V gene: TRBV7-9
clone size: few
J gene: TRBJ1-2
CDR3 DNA: TGTGCCAGCAGCCCCTCCGGGGTTAACTATGGCTACACCTTC
CDR3 protein: CASSPSGVNYGYTF

D gene: TRBD1
V gene: TRBV10-3
clone size: many
J gene: TRBJ2-7
CDR3 DNA: TGTGCCATCTCGGACAGGGGGCTATATGAGCAGTACTTC
CDR3 protein: CAISDRGLYEQYF

D gene: .
V gene: TRBV27
clone size: .
J gene: TRBJ2-1
CDR3 DNA: TGTGCCAGCAGTACCAGGGCCTTGAACAATGAGCAGTTCTTC
CDR3 protein: CASSTRALNNEQFF

D gene: .
V gene: TRBV19
clone size: few
J gene: TRBJ2-6
CDR3 DNA: TGTGCCAGTAATGGCCAGCAGGCCTCTGGGGCCAACGTCCTGACTTTC
CDR3 protein: CASNGQQASGANVLTF

D gene: .
V gene: TRBV2
clone size: few
J gene: TRBJ1-2
CDR3 DNA: TGTGCCAGCAGTGACCCAGGAGACTATGGCTACACCTTC
CDR3 protein: CASSDPGDYGYTF

D gene: .
V gene: TRBV6-2/TRBV6-3
clone size: .
J gene: TRBJ1-1
CDR3 DNA: TGTGCCAGCACTTACGGAGGTGAAGCTTTCTTT
CDR3 protein: CASTYGGEAFF